This TCR beta chain was documented in a study of regulatory T cells in long-lasting Graves disease. General study points: Persistent Graves' patients possessed reduced TCR diversity relative to recently diagnosed ones. TRBV28, TRBJ1-2 and TRBJ2-5 were segments that persistent disease favored.

A note on this clonotype: What it recognizes is unknown. Being one base from a much bigger clone, this may be a read error.

Construction of TCR beta libraries relied on iRepertoire HTBI primers and on Arm-PCR targeting CDR3 regions. In the study's own analysis: Identification of gene segments yielded approximately 62 TRBV and 14 TRBJ across samples. One entry per CDR3 protein, called by TCRdb with MiXCR from the multiplex PCR reads. The V and J calls were determined by TCRdb, not by the authors. The sample has roughly 470,000 distinct CDR3 sequences; more than 20% are singletons. The germline V gene encodes CDR1 SGDLS and CDR2 YYNGEE. The CDR3 consists of 14 residues. Described time point: persistent/refractory GD, antithyroid drugs over 5 years with positive TRAb. PBMCs were the source of the RNA used for TCR sequencing.

The source material was peripheral blood mononuclear cells (PBMCs), sampled when the disease was refractory, from a patient treated with antithyroid drugs. V is TRBV9 and J is TRBJ2-7, with unresolved D. The TCR was taken from a female donor with Graves disease. The CDR3 loop is CPSSVVPETYEQYF. CDR3 coding DNA: TGTCCCAGCAGCGTTGTCCCTGAAACGTACGAGCAGTACTTC.